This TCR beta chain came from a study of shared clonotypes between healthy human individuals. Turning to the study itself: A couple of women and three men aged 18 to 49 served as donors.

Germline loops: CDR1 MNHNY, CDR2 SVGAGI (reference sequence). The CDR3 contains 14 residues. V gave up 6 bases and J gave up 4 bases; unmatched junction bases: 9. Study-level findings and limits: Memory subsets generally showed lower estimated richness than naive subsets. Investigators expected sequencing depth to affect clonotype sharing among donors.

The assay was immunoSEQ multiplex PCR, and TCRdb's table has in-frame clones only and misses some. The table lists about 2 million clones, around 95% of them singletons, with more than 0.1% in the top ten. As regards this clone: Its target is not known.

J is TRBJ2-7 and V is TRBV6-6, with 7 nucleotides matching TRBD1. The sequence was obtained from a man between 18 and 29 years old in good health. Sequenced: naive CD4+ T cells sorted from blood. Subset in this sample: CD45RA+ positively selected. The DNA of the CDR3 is TGTGCCAGCAGCGAAACCGACAGGGAATACGAGCAGTACTTC. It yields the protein CASSETDREYEQYF.